The rows below give T cell receptor beta chains drawn from one sample of a study of blood T cell repertoires in COVID-19. Profiling relied on immunoSEQ multiplex PCR, and the TCRdb table lists in-frame clones only, not all of them. The sample has about 290,000 clones, 86% seen once. Specimen: peripheral blood. The receptors shown here come from a woman between 25 and 40 years old with active or convalescent COVID-19. The CDR3 runs from the conserved cysteine through the conserved F or W. Each record gives: clone size, V gene, D gene, J gene, CDR3 length, CDR3 DNA, CDR3 protein. A D gene is named only where the DNA matches it firmly. Clone sizes are given selectively: once, few, many, or a class where the clone is expanded.

size: .
V: TRBV7-6
D: .
J: TRBJ2-2
length: 13
DNA: TGTGCCAGCAGCTTGATTGAGGGCGGGGAGCTGTTTTTT
CDR3: CASSLIEGGELFF

size: once
V: TRBV10-3
D: .
J: TRBJ1-5
length: 15
DNA: TGTGCCATCAATGGAGAGGGAGGCCTAGGTCAGCCCCAGCATTTT
CDR3: CAINGEGGLGQPQHF

size: .
V: TRBV6-5
D: .
J: TRBJ2-7
length: 11
DNA: TGTGCCAGCACGAGAGGGGGCGAGCAGTACTTC
CDR3: CASTRGGEQYF

size: .
V: TRBV5-1
D: .
J: TRBJ2-3
length: 14
DNA: TGCGCCAGCAGCTTCGAGGGGGGCACAGATACGCAGTATTTT
CDR3: CASSFEGGTDTQYF

size: .
V: TRBV30
D: .
J: TRBJ1-1
length: 12
DNA: TGTGCCTGGAGTTCAGGGCCCCTTCAAGCTTTCTTT
CDR3: CAWSSGPLQAFF

size: once
V: TRBV15
D: .
J: TRBJ1-6
length: 13
DNA: TGTGCCACCGGCTCGTACCAGAATTCACCCCTCCACTTT
CDR3: CATGSYQNSPLHF

size: .
V: TRBV9
D: .
J: TRBJ1-5
length: 15
DNA: TGTGCCAGCAGCGGAGAGGGAGCCTACAATCAGCCCCAGCATTTT
CDR3: CASSGEGAYNQPQHF

size: .
V: TRBV5-6
D: .
J: TRBJ1-1
length: 17
DNA: TGTGCCAGCAGCCCCGGAGAGGGGAGGTGGATGAACACTGAAGCTTTCTTT
CDR3: CASSPGEGRWMNTEAFF

size: .
V: TRBV3-1/TRBV3-2
D: .
J: TRBJ2-7
length: 13
DNA: TGTGCCAGCAGCCTTGGCTTTTCCTACGAGCAGTACTTC
CDR3: CASSLGFSYEQYF

size: .
V: TRBV11-3
D: TRBD1
J: TRBJ2-5
length: 15
DNA: TGTGCCAGCTCAGATTCCGGGACAGTACAAGAGACCCAGTACTTC
CDR3: CASSDSGTVQETQYF

size: .
V: TRBV2
D: TRBD1
J: TRBJ2-5
length: 13
DNA: TGTGCCAGCACTGGGACAGGGGGAGAGACCCAGTACTTC
CDR3: CASTGTGGETQYF

size: .
V: TRBV27
D: .
J: TRBJ1-1
length: 13
DNA: TGTGCCAGCAGTTTGGCCCGGAACACTGAAGCTTTCTTT
CDR3: CASSLARNTEAFF

size: .
V: TRBV19
D: TRBD1
J: TRBJ1-5
length: 15
DNA: TGTGCCAGTACACGGACAGGGTCTACGCAGGAGCCCCAGCATTTT
CDR3: CASTRTGSTQEPQHF

size: .
V: TRBV29-1
D: .
J: TRBJ1-2
length: 12
DNA: TGCAGCGTTGAAGGCGGTTCGTGGGGCTACACCTTC
CDR3: CSVEGGSWGYTF

size: once
V: TRBV6-5
D: TRBD2
J: TRBJ2-1
length: 15
DNA: TGTGCCAGCAGTTTAGCGGGGGGGACCTACAATGAGCAGTTCTTC
CDR3: CASSLAGGTYNEQFF

size: .
V: TRBV5-1
D: .
J: TRBJ1-2
length: 14
DNA: TGCGCCAGCAGCTTGGCCCTTCCAGTCTATGGCTACACCTTC
CDR3: CASSLALPVYGYTF

size: .
V: TRBV6-6
D: .
J: TRBJ2-3
length: 15
DNA: TGTGCCAGCAGTTATCAGGGTAGTAGAACAGATACGCAGTATTTT
CDR3: CASSYQGSRTDTQYF

size: .
V: TRBV3-1/TRBV3-2
D: .
J: TRBJ2-2
length: 13
DNA: TGTGCCAGCAGCCAATCGGTCACCGGGGAGCTGTTTTTT
CDR3: CASSQSVTGELFF

size: .
V: TRBV19
D: .
J: TRBJ2-7
length: 14
DNA: TGTGCCAGTAGTATAGATCCGGGCTCCTACGAGCAGTACTTC
CDR3: CASSIDPGSYEQYF

size: .
V: TRBV4-1
D: .
J: TRBJ1-2
length: 15
DNA: TGCGCCAGCAGCCCGCCTACAGCTGAAAACTATGGCTACACCTTC
CDR3: CASSPPTAENYGYTF

size: .
V: TRBV30
D: .
J: TRBJ2-3
length: 14
DNA: TGTGCCTGGTCAGAGAGAGGCCGGACAGATACGCAGTATTTT
CDR3: CAWSERGRTDTQYF

size: .
V: TRBV7-9
D: .
J: TRBJ2-3
length: 15
DNA: TGTGCCAGCAGCTTCTCCAGCGGGAGCACAGATACGCAGTATTTT
CDR3: CASSFSSGSTDTQYF

size: .
V: TRBV18
D: TRBD1
J: TRBJ2-1
length: 14
DNA: TGTGCCAGCTCCCCCGGACAGGGTGGCAATGAGCAGTTCTTC
CDR3: CASSPGQGGNEQFF

size: .
V: TRBV7-7
D: .
J: TRBJ2-3
length: 15
DNA: TGTGCTAGCAGCTTAGGGCAGACTGGGACAGATACGCAGTATTTT
CDR3: CASSLGQTGTDTQYF

size: few
V: TRBV27
D: .
J: TRBJ2-5
length: 12
DNA: TGTGCCAGCACATTGGGCAAAGAGACCCAGTACTTC
CDR3: CASTLGKETQYF

size: .
V: TRBV5-1
D: .
J: TRBJ2-4
length: 15
DNA: TGCGCCAGCAGCTTGGGGAGTCAGAGCAAAAACATTCAGTACTTC
CDR3: CASSLGSQSKNIQYF

size: .
V: TRBV9
D: .
J: TRBJ1-5
length: 15
DNA: TGTGCCAGCAGTCCGGGATCGGGTAGCAATCAGCCCCAGCATTTT
CDR3: CASSPGSGSNQPQHF

size: .
V: TRBV5-5
D: TRBD1
J: TRBJ2-1
length: 16
DNA: TGTGCCAGCAGCTGGGCTGGGACAGGGGGTTACAATGAGCAGTTCTTC
CDR3: CASSWAGTGGYNEQFF

size: .
V: TRBV6-5
D: .
J: TRBJ1-5
length: 15
DNA: TGTGCCAGCAGCGTAAGAATGGGAGTGGGTCAGCCCCAGCATTTT
CDR3: CASSVRMGVGQPQHF

size: .
V: TRBV10-1
D: .
J: TRBJ2-4
length: 19
DNA: TGCGCCAGCACCGAATCCCTGAGGGGCCCGGGGGTAGCCAAAAACATTCAGTACTTC
CDR3: CASTESLRGPGVAKNIQYF

size: .
V: TRBV30
D: TRBD1
J: TRBJ1-6
length: 15
DNA: TGTGCCTGGAGTGTACCGACAGGGTGGGGGTCACCCCTCCACTTT
CDR3: CAWSVPTGWGSPLHF